This T cell receptor (beta chain) was obtained from a study of early T cells in non-severe SARS-CoV-2 infection. From the 5' RACE reads, TCRdb called clonotypes with MiXCR, one entry per CDR3 protein. The table lists about 45,000 distinct CDR3 sequences, 12% of them singletons. The V gene end was trimmed by 1 base and the J gene end by 5 bases; junction bases not matched to a gene: 12. There are 17 residues in the CDR3. In germline, CDR1 is SGHAT, CDR2 FQNNGV. The V gene is TRBV11-2, the J gene TRBJ2-5; 8 bases map to TRBD2. The sequencing input was whole blood. This TCR was recovered from an adult who was a healthcare worker with PCR-confirmed SARS-CoV-2 infection or an uninfected control (not recorded which). CDR3 nucleotides: TGTGCCAGCAGCTTAGGACTAGCGACGACCTCCGGGGAGACCCAGTACTTC. Protein product: CASSLGLATTSGETQYF.